These 11 T cell receptor beta chains originate from one sample sequenced in a study of monozygotic twins with inflammatory bowel disease. Following a re-call of the 5' RACE reads, TCRdb has one entry per CDR3 protein and lacks DNA. The data include some 330,000 distinct CDR3 sequences; the top ten clones carry about 5%. The sequencing sample was made of blood. All receptors come from a human donor with ulcerative colitis or Crohn's disease, or a healthy co-twin of an affected twin (not recorded which).

The chain uses TRBV7-2 and TRBJ2-2; the TCRdb call, TRBD1, lacks DNA for checking. The CDR3 consists of 16 residues. CDR1 and CDR2 from the germline V gene are SGHTA and FQGNSA. CDR3 region: CASRSHPGGTTGELFF.

The chain combines TRBV27 with TRBJ1-5. This CDR3 is built from 15 residues. In germline, CDR1 is MNHEY, CDR2 SMNVEV (reference sequence). CDR3 sequence: CASSSGRIYNQPQHF.

The V gene is TRBV20-1, the J gene TRBJ2-1. CDR1 is DFQATT and CDR2 is SNEGSKA in the germline V gene (reference sequence). This CDR3 region has 14 residues. The chain's CDR3 is CSASDPRTAVEQFF.

CDR3 amino acids: CASKLAGVPEQYF. This chain connects TRBV10-2 to TRBJ2-7; TCRdb's D call of TRBD2 is untestable without DNA. The length of the CDR3 is 13 residues. Germline loops: CDR1 WSHSY, CDR2 SAAADI.

CDR3 in amino acids: CASSLVADQPQHF. The chain carries TRBV7-2 and TRBJ1-5. The germline gives CDR1 SGHTA, CDR2 FQGNSA. This CDR3 spans 13 amino acids.

The chain couples TRBV6-5 to TRBJ2-2; TCRdb indicates TRBD1, and absent DNA this call remains unverified. The V gene's germline CDR1 is MNHEY and CDR2 SVGAGI. The CDR3 loop spans 16 amino acids. CDR3 loop: CASSYSMSDAHGELFF.

The chain recombines TRBV6-5 with TRBJ1-6; the D call from TCRdb, TRBD1, cannot be confirmed without DNA. Germline V lookup: CDR1 MNHEY, CDR2 SVGAGI. The CDR3 loop spans 13 amino acids. The chain's CDR3 is CASSRTGNSPLHF.

The chain has TRBV10-3 and TRBJ2-3; the TCRdb call, TRBD2, lacks DNA for checking. This CDR3 spans 14 amino acids. CDR1 ENHRY and CDR2 SYGVKD come from the germline V gene. The chain's CDR3 is CAIRTSGYTDTQYF.

The chain links TRBV6-4 to TRBJ1-4; absent DNA, TCRdb's TRBD1 call cannot be checked. CDR3 length: 14 residues. CDR1 is MRHNA, CDR2 SNTAGT, per germline. This CDR3 reads CASSDWGGGEKLFF.

This chain uses TRBV7-3 with TRBJ2-2; TCRdb's D gene call, TRBD1, goes unchecked for lack of DNA. The length of the CDR3 is 17 residues. Germline CDR1 and CDR2: SGHTA and FQGTGA. The CDR3: CASSSRGRPGGTGELFF.

The chain joins TRBV5-1 to TRBJ2-2; TCRdb selects TRBD2, and the lack of DNA leaves this call unchecked. The germline V gene encodes CDR1 SGHRS and CDR2 YFSETQ. The CDR3 is 14 residues long. The CDR3: CASSFDYSGGELFF.